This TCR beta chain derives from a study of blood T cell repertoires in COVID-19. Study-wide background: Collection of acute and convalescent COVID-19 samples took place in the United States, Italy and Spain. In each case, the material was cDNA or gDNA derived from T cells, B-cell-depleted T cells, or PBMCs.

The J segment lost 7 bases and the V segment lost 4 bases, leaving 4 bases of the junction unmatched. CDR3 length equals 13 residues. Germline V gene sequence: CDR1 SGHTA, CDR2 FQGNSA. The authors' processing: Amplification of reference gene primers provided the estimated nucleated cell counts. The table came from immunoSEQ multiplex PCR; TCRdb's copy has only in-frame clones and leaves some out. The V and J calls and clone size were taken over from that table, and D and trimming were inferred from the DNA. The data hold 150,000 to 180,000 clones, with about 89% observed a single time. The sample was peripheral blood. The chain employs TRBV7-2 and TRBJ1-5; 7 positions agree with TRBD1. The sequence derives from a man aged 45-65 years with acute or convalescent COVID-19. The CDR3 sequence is CASSSTGTQPQHF. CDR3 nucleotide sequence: TGTGCCAGCAGCTCGACAGGGACGCAGCCCCAGCATTTT.